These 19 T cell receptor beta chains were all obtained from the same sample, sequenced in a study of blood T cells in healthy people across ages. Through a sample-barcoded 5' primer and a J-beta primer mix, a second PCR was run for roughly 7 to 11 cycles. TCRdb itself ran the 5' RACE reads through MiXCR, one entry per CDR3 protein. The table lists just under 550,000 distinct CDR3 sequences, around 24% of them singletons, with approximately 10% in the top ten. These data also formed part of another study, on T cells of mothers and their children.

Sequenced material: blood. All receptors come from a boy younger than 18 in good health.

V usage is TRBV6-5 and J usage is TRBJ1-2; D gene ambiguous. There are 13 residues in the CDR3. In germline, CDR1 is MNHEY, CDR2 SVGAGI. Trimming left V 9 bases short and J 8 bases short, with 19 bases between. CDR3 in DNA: TGTGCCAGATACGGGCGGAGCGGGAGGGGCTACACCTTC. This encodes CARYGRSGRGYTF.

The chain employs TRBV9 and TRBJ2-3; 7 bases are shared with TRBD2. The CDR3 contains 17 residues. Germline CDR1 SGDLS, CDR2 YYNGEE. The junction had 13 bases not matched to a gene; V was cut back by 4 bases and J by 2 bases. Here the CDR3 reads CASSFNGGGGNTDTQYF. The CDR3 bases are TGTGCCAGCAGCTTCAATGGCGGGGGAGGTAACACAGATACGCAGTATTTT.

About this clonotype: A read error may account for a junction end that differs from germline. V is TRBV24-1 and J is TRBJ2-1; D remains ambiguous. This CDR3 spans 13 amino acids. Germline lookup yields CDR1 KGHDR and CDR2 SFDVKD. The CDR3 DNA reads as TGTGCCACCGTGGGGTACTCCTACAATCAGCAGTTCTTC. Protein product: CATVGYSYNQQFF.

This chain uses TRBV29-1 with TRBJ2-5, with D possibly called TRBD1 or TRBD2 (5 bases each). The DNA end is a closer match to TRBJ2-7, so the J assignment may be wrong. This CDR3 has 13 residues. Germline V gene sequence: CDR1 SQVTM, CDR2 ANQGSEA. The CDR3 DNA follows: TGCAGCGTTGAAGGGGACGGCTCCTACGAGCAGTACTTC. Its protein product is CSVEGDGSYEQYF.

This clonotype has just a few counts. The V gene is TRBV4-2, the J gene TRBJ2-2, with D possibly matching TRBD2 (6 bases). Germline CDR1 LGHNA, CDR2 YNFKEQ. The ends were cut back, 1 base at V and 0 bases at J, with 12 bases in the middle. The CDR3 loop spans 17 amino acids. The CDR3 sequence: CASSQGASASNTGELFF. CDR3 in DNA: TGTGCCAGCAGCCAAGGCGCTAGCGCCTCGAACACCGGGGAGCTGTTTTTT.

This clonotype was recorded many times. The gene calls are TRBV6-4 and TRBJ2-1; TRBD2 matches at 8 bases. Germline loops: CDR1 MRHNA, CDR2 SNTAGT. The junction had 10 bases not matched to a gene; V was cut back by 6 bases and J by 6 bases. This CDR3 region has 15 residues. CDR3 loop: CASRAGTSPLNEQFF. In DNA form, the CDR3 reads TGTGCCAGCAGGGCCGGGACTAGTCCCCTCAATGAGCAGTTCTTC.

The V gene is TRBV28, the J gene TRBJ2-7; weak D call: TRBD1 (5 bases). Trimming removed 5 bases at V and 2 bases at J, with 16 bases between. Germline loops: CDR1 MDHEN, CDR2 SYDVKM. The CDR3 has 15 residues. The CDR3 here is CASSRVPQAAYEQYF. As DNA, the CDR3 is TGTGCCAGCAGTAGAGTCCCACAGGCCGCCTACGAGCAGTACTTC. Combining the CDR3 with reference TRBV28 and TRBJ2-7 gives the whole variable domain DVKVTQSSRYLVKRTGEKVFLECVQDMDHENMFWYRQDPGLGLRLIYFSYDVKMKEKGDIPEGYSVSREKKERFSLILESASTNQTSMYLCASSRVPQAAYEQYFGPGTRLTVT.

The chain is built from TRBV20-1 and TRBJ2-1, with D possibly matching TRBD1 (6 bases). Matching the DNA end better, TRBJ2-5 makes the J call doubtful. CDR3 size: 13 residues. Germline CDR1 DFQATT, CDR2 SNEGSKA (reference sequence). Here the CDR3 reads CSARVGTRETQYF. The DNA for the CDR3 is TGCAGTGCTAGAGTCGGGACACGGGAGACCCAGTACTTC.

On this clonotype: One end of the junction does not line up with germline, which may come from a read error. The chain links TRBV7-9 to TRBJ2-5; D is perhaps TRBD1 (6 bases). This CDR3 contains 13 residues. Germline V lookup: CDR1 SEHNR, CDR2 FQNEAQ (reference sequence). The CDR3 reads CASSFRGQETQCF. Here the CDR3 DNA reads TGTGCCAGCAGTTTCAGGGGCCAAGAGACCCAGTGCTTC.

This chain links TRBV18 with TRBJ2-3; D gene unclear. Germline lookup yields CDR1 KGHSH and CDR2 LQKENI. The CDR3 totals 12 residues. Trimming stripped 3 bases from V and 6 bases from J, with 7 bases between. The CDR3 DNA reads TGTGCCAGCTCACCCAACGTGGATACGCAGTATTTT. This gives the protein CASSPNVDTQYF.

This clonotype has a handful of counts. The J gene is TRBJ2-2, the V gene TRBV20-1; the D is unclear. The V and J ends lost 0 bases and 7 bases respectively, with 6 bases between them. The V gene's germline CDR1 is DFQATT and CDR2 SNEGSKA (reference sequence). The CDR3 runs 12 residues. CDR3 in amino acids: CSARDRFGELFF. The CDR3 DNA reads TGCAGTGCTAGAGATAGGTTCGGGGAGCTGTTTTTT.

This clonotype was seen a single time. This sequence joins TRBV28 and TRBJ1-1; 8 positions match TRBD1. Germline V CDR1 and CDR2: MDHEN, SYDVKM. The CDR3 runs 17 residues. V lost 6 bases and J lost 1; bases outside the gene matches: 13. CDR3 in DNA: TGTGCCAGCAGCTCGATTACCTGGACAGGGTGGAACACTGAAGCTTTCTTT. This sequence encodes CASSSITWTGWNTEAFF.

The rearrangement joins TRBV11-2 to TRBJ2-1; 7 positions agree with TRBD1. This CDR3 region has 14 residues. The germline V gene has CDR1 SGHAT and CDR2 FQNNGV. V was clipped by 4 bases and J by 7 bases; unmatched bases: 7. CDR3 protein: CASSSLTGSNEQFF. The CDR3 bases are TGTGCCAGCAGCTCCTTGACAGGGAGTAATGAGCAGTTCTTC.

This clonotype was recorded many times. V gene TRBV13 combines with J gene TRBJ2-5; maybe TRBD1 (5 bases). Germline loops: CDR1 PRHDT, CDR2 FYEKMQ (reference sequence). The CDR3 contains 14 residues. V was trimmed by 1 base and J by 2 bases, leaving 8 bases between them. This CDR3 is CASSLVTGQETQYF. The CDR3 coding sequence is TGTGCCAGCAGCTTAGTAACAGGTCAAGAGACCCAGTACTTC.

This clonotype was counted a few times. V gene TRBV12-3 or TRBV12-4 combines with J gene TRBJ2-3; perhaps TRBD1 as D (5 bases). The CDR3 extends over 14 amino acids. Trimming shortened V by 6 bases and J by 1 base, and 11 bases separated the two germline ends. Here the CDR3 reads CASRDTWGTDTQYF. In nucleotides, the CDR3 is TGTGCCAGCAGGGACACTTGGGGCACAGATACGCAGTATTTT.

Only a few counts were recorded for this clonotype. The CDR3 spells CASSLKFSGGYGYTF. The CDR3 region has the DNA TGTGCCAGCAGTTTAAAGTTTTCGGGGGGCTATGGCTACACCTTC. The chain combines TRBV28 with TRBJ1-2, with D possibly TRBD1 on 5 matching bases. CDR3 size: 15 residues. Deletions cut 2 bases from V and 4 bases from J, with 14 bases between. Germline assignment: CDR1 MDHEN and CDR2 SYDVKM.

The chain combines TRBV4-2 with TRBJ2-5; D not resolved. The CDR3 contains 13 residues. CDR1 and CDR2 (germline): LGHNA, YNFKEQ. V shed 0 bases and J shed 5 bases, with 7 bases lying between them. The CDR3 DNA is TGTGCCAGCAGCCAAGAAGATCTGGAGACCCAGTACTTC. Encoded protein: CASSQEDLETQYF.

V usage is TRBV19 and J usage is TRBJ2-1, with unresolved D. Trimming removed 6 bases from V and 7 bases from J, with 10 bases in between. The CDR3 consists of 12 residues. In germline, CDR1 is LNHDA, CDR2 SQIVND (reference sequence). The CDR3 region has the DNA TGTGCCAGTAGCCTCAGTACGAATGAGCAGTTCTTC. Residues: CASSLSTNEQFF. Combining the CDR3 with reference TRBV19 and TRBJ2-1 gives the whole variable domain DGGITQSPKYLFRKEGQNVTLSCEQNLNHDAMYWYRQDPGQGLRLIYYSQIVNDFQKGDIAEGYSVSREKKESFPLTVTSAQKNPTAFYLCASSLSTNEQFFGPGTRLTVL.

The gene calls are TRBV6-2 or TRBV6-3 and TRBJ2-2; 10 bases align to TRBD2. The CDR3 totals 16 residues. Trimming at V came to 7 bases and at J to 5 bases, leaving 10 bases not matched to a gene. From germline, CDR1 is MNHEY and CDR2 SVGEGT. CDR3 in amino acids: CASTRTSGVRTGELFF. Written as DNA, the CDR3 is TGTGCCAGCACCCGGACTAGCGGAGTTCGAACCGGGGAGCTGTTTTTT.